This entry lists 9 T cell receptor beta chains sequenced from one sample in a study of blood T cell repertoires in COVID-19 (dated by TCRdb to the early 2020s). The library came from the immunoSEQ multiplex PCR assay. Imported from immuneACCESS, the table was reduced by TCRdb to in-frame sequences with V and J called. These copies leave out some clones; in studies compared against another copy, an unresolved V gene accounts for under half, and the cause of the remainder is not known. Here the sample has over 95,000 clones; about four fifths occur a single time. 15% to 20% of the sample is held by the ten biggest clonotypes. Sequencing was performed on peripheral blood. These receptors all stem from a woman aged 60 to 75 with acute or convalescent COVID-19.

V usage is TRBV4-2 and J usage is TRBJ1-1; 11 bases line up with TRBD1. CDR1 is LGHNA, CDR2 YNFKEQ, per germline. Trimming at V came to 4 bases and at J to 8 bases, leaving 6 bases not matched to a gene. The CDR3 length is 14 residues. This CDR3 is CASSRGQGVTEAFF. DNA for the CDR3: TGTGCCAGCAGCCGGGGACAGGGGGTGACGGAAGCTTTCTTT.

The CDR3 nucleotides read TGTGCCAGCAGTTTATCGACAGCATACGAGCAGTACTTC. Its protein product is CASSLSTAYEQYF. J is TRBJ2-7 and V is TRBV28; a weak D match, TRBD1 (5 bases). This CDR3 contains 13 residues. The germline V gene encodes CDR1 MDHEN and CDR2 SYDVKM. With 1 base removed from V and 4 bases from J, the gap between germline ends came to 8 bases. The full variable domain, completed using reference TRBV28 and TRBJ2-7, is DVKVTQSSRYLVKRTGEKVFLECVQDMDHENMFWYRQDPGLGLRLIYFSYDVKMKEKGDIPEGYSVSREKKERFSLILESASTNQTSMYLCASSLSTAYEQYFGPGTRLTVT.

The chain links TRBV30 to TRBJ1-3, with TRBD1 matching over 9 bases. V dropped 8 bases and J dropped 2; count of bases not matched to a gene: 7. The CDR3 contains 14 residues. Germline CDR1 GTSNPN, CDR2 SVGIG (reference sequence). The CDR3 region has the DNA TGTGCCGGAGGAACAGGGGGCCCTGGAAACACCATATATTTT. Protein product: CAGGTGGPGNTIYF.

The DNA of the CDR3 is TGTGCCAGCAGTAGATGGGACAGCAAGTATAGCAATCAGCCCCAGCATTTT. It codes for CASSRWDSKYSNQPQHF. The V and J genes are TRBV28 and TRBJ1-5; 7 bases align to TRBD1. Looked up from germline, CDR1 is MDHEN and CDR2 is SYDVKM. The CDR3 consists of 17 residues. The junction had 10 bases not matched to a gene; V was cut back by 5 bases and J by 0 bases.

The rearrangement links TRBV5-1 to TRBJ2-1; 8 nucleotides agree with TRBD1. The CDR3 is 15 residues long. V trimming: 5 bases; J trimming: 6 bases; junction bases outside the gene matches: 10. CDR1 is SGHRS and CDR2 is YFSETQ in the germline V gene. CDR3 in DNA: TGCGCCAGCAGATCAACAGGGGGGACCCTCAATGAGCAGTTCTTC. This sequence encodes CASRSTGGTLNEQFF. Variable domain in full (rest from reference TRBV5-1 and TRBJ2-1): KAGVTQTPRYLIKTRGQQVTLSCSPISGHRSVSWYQQTPGQGLQFLFEYFSETQRNKGNFPGRFSGRQFSNSRSEMNVSTLELGDSALYLCASRSTGGTLNEQFFGPGTRLTVL.

The CDR3 DNA follows: TGTGCCAGCAGTCCCCTATCGGGTTGGACTGAAGCTTTCTTT. Protein sequence: CASSPLSGWTEAFF. V gene TRBV6-5 combines with J gene TRBJ1-1; D unclear. CDR3 length equals 14 residues. Germline V gene sequence: CDR1 MNHEY, CDR2 SVGAGI. Trimming pared 5 bases from V and 5 bases from J, leaving 15 bases between.

The rearrangement uses TRBV10-3 and TRBJ1-5, with a weak D call TRBD1 (5 bases). V was shortened by 0 bases and J by 4 bases, with 10 bases between the two germline ends. This CDR3 spans 15 amino acids. Germline-derived CDR1 and CDR2 are ENHRY and SYGVKD. CDR3 in amino acids: CAISESGRENQPQHF. The CDR3 DNA is TGTGCCATCAGTGAGTCGGGGCGGGAAAATCAGCCCCAGCATTTT.

The chain combines TRBV27 with TRBJ2-7; the match to TRBD2 covers 7 bases. There are 14 residues in the CDR3. The germline gives CDR1 MNHEY, CDR2 SMNVEV (reference sequence). The ends lost 7 bases at V and 5 bases at J; junction bases unmatched: 11. CDR3 in DNA: TGTGCCAGCACCCGAGGTTCGGGGAGGGACGAGCAGTACTTC. Translated, it gives CASTRGSGRDEQYF.

This clone came up once. The V gene is TRBV6-6, the J gene TRBJ1-3; D remains unclear. Trimming cost V 4 bases and J 5 bases, with 18 bases left between them. Germline lookup yields CDR1 MNHNY and CDR2 SVGAGI (reference sequence). The CDR3 is 16 amino acids. CDR3 in amino acids: CASSLVSASERNTIYF. CDR3 DNA: TGTGCCAGCAGTTTAGTTTCAGCGAGTGAGAGAAACACCATATATTTT.